One and the same sample provided the 15 T cell receptor beta chains below, sequenced in a study of blood T cell repertoires in COVID-19. The table came from immunoSEQ multiplex PCR; TCRdb's copy has only in-frame clones and leaves some out. Of roughly 260,000 clones listed, approximately 79% are singletons. The sample was peripheral blood. Receptor source: a woman older than 75 with active or convalescent COVID-19.

The chain links TRBV19 to TRBJ2-6; 9 bases agree with TRBD1. The CDR3 runs to 19 residues. Germline-derived CDR1 and CDR2 are LNHDA and SQIVND (reference sequence). V trimming: 2 bases; J trimming: 2 bases; junction bases outside the gene matches: 10. CDR3 sequence (DNA): TGTGCCAGTAGTATACCCTTGGGACAGGGTAAGACTGGGGCCAACGTCCTGACTTTC. This translates into CASSIPLGQGKTGANVLTF.

A few counts support this clone. The V call is TRBV5-1, the J call TRBJ1-6; 7 nucleotides match TRBD1. CDR3 length: 14 amino acids. CDR1 is SGHRS and CDR2 is YFSETQ in the germline V gene. Trimming removed 4 bases from V and 14 bases from J; junction bases left unmatched: 12. The CDR3 bases are TGCGCCAGCAGCGTCCCAGGGGGAGAGTCAACCCTCCACTTT. Translation gives CASSVPGGESTLHF.

The chain combines TRBV28 with TRBJ2-2; D not resolved. The germline CDR1 and CDR2 sequences are MDHEN and SYDVKM. The CDR3 is made up of 13 amino acids. Trimming removed 7 bases at V and 1 base at J, with 7 bases between. CDR3 sequence reads: CASTAGNTGELFF. The DNA of the CDR3 is TGTGCCAGCACCGCAGGGAACACCGGGGAGCTGTTTTTT.

The chain joins TRBV5-4 to TRBJ1-4; TRBD1 matches 10 bases. The V gene's germline CDR1 is SGHNT and CDR2 YYREEE (reference sequence). Trimming took 4 bases from V and 8 from J; bases not matched to a gene: 8. The CDR3 covers 15 residues. The CDR3 region is CASSVGQGVEEKLFF. In nucleotides, the CDR3 is TGTGCCAGCAGCGTAGGACAGGGGGTTGAAGAAAAACTGTTTTTT.

The CDR3 loop reads CASSVTAGPYEQYF. The CDR3 DNA reads as TGTGCCAGCAGTGTGACAGCGGGGCCCTACGAGCAGTACTTC. J is TRBJ2-7 and V is TRBV2; TRBD2 matches at 7 bases. V lost 4 bases and J lost 2; bases outside the gene matches: 5. CDR3 length: 14 amino acids. Germline loops: CDR1 SNHLY, CDR2 FYNNEI.

The J gene is TRBJ1-4, the V gene TRBV11-2; no clear D gene. The CDR3 covers 14 residues. CDR1 SGHAT and CDR2 FQNNGV come from the germline V gene. Trimming cost V 3 bases and J 0 bases, with 5 bases left between them. The CDR3: CASSFQSTNEKLFF. CDR3 nucleotides: TGTGCCAGCAGCTTTCAATCAACTAATGAAAAACTGTTTTTT.

A word on this clone: A junction boundary mismatches the germline segment, possibly from a read error. Other DNA sequences of this sample code for an identical CDR3. V usage is TRBV7-7 and J usage is TRBJ2-1, with 11 bases aligning to TRBD2. CDR3 length: 15 residues. CDR1 and CDR2 from the germline V gene are SSHAT and FNYEAQ (reference sequence). CDR3: CASSRGLAEYNEQFF. The CDR3, as DNA: TGTGCTAGCAGCAGGGGACTAGCGGAGTACAATGAGCAGTTCTTC.

As concerns this clone: It is likely a read error: a sequence one base away is far more abundant. The same CDR3 also results from other DNA sequences found in this sample. The chain has TRBV2 and TRBJ1-1, with TRBD1 matching over 10 bases. V shed 6 bases and J 4 bases; nucleotides not matched to a gene: 2. The CDR3 is 13 amino acids. Germline values: CDR1 SNHLY, CDR2 FYNNEI. CDR3 bases: TGTGCCAGCAGGCGGACAGGGGGCACTGAAGCTTTCTTT. Encoded protein: CASRRTGGTEAFF.

This clone was seen only once. The V call is TRBV28, the J call TRBJ1-1; 7 nucleotides align to TRBD1. This CDR3 comprises 15 residues. The germline gives CDR1 MDHEN, CDR2 SYDVKM. The trim removed 6 bases at V and 1 base at J, leaving 8 bases unmatched. The CDR3 region is CASSHLQGRNTEAFF. The CDR3 DNA reads TGTGCCAGCAGCCATCTACAGGGGAGGAACACTGAAGCTTTCTTT. Full variable domain (outside the CDR3, taken from reference TRBV28 and TRBJ1-1): DVKVTQSSRYLVKRTGEKVFLECVQDMDHENMFWYRQDPGLGLRLIYFSYDVKMKEKGDIPEGYSVSREKKERFSLILESASTNQTSMYLCASSHLQGRNTEAFFGQGTRLTVV.

This clone has only one observation. The V gene is TRBV6-6, the J gene TRBJ1-4; D perhaps matches TRBD1 (6 bases). The V gene's germline CDR1 is MNHNY and CDR2 SVGAGI (reference sequence). V was trimmed by 7 bases and J by 3 bases, leaving 15 bases between them. This CDR3 spans 15 amino acids. In nucleotides, the CDR3 is TGTGCCAGCAACAACCACAGGGCCCCTAATGAAAAACTGTTTTTT. This translates into CASNNHRAPNEKLFF.

The V call is TRBV12-3 or TRBV12-4, the J call TRBJ2-5; maybe TRBD1 (6 bases). Trimming took off 0 bases at V and 4 bases at J, with 6 bases between the two ends. The CDR3 runs to 13 residues. This chain's CDR3 is CASSLAGGETQYF. Written as DNA, the CDR3 is TGTGCCAGCAGTTTAGCAGGGGGAGAGACCCAGTACTTC.

The V and J genes are TRBV7-9 and TRBJ2-1, with D unclear. The CDR3 is 13 residues long. Per germline, CDR1 SEHNR and CDR2 FQNEAQ (reference sequence). Between the trimmed V and J ends, which lost 3 bases and 6 bases, there was a span of 9 bases. DNA for the CDR3: TGTGCCAGCAGCTTCAGTATGTCCAATGAGCAGTTCTTC. It is translated as CASSFSMSNEQFF.

The chain uses TRBV7-2 and TRBJ1-5, with unresolved D. The CDR3 runs to 16 residues. Germline CDR1 reads SGHTA; CDR2 reads FQGNSA. The ends were cut back, 2 bases at V and 0 bases at J, with 11 bases in the middle. The CDR3 loop is CASSLIGGYSNQPQHF. Here the CDR3 DNA reads TGTGCCAGCAGCTTAATCGGAGGGTATAGCAATCAGCCCCAGCATTTT.

A note on this clone: Compared with germline, one end of the junction differs, possibly owing to a read error. This chain uses TRBV2 with TRBJ2-1; 7 bases are shared with TRBD1. Germline CDR1 reads SNHLY; CDR2 reads FYNNEI. This CDR3 is built from 15 residues. CDR3 residues: CASASRGQSSNEQFF. The CDR3 DNA follows: TGTGCCAGCGCCAGTAGGGGACAGTCCTCCAATGAGCAGTTCTTC.

The chain is built from TRBV2 and TRBJ2-1, with 7 bases matching TRBD1. V lost 5 bases and J lost 4; bases outside the gene matches: 8. The CDR3 totals 15 residues. From germline, CDR1 is SNHLY and CDR2 FYNNEI. The CDR3 DNA sequence: TGTGCCAGCAGTACGACAGGGTCCTCGTACAATGAGCAGTTCTTC. Translating it yields CASSTTGSSYNEQFF. Drawing the rest from reference TRBV2 and TRBJ2-1, the complete variable domain is EPEVTQTPSHQVTQMGQEVILRCVPISNHLYFYWYRQILGQKVEFLVSFYNNEISEKSEIFDDQFSVERPDGSNFTLKIRSTKLEDSAMYFCASSTTGSSYNEQFFGPGTRLTVL.